This TCR beta chain was obtained from a study of response to subunit inactivated influenza vaccine. This clonotype has just a few counts. Its antigen remains unknown. Findings of the study overall: The study's authors posited that every seasonal influenza vaccination enlists few new T cells.

TCRdb reanalysed the RT-PCR reads using MiXCR and keeps one entry per CDR3 protein. The sample consists of 500,000 to 600,000 distinct CDR3 sequences, 13% of them appearing once. CDR3 length: 16 amino acids. Trimming shortened V by 6 bases and J by 2 bases, and 20 bases separated the two germline ends. The germline CDR1 and CDR2 sequences are MDHEN and SYDVKM. This TCR came from a man over 45 who received an inactivated influenza vaccine. The chain combines TRBV28 with TRBJ2-7, with a tentative D call TRBD1 (6 bases). Sequenced material: PBMCs from blood, taken roughly 47 days after vaccination. CDR3 nucleotides: TGTGCCAGCAGGCCACCCACGGACAGCTTTACCTACGAGCAGTACTTC. As protein: CASRPPTDSFTYEQYF.